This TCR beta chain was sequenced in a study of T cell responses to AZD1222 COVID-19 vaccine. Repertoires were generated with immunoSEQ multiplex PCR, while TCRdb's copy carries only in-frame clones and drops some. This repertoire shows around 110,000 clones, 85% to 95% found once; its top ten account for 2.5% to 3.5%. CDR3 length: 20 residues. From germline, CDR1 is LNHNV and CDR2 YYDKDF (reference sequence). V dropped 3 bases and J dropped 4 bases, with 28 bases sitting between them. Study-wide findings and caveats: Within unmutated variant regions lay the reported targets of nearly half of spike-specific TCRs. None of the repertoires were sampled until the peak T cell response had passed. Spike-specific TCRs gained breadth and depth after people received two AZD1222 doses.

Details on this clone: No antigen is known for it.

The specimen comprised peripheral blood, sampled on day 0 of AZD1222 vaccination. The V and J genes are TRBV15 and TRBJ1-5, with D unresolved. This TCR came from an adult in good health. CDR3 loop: CATSSPLNIGGVKWNQPQHF. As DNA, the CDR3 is TGTGCCACCAGCAGTCCCCTTAACATCGGAGGTGTAAAGTGGAATCAGCCCCAGCATTTT.